This T cell receptor beta chain was profiled in a study of spatial heterogeneity in lung cancer (dated 2019 in TCRdb). Background for the entire study: The donors were 72 patients from the lung TRACERx cohort who had early-stage, untreated non-small cell lung cancer. Follow-up PBMC samples were sequenced whenever available, with a median time to follow-up of about 24 months after resection. More beta-chain than alpha-chain transcripts were consistently detected, likely reflecting higher beta-chain transcript abundance. In the raw uncorrected reads, each unique combination of TCR and UMI appeared more than ten times on average. In non-small cell lung cancer, the study quantitatively compared TCR alpha and beta repertoires across several tumor regions, matched nontumor lung, and blood. TCR repertoire features were related to nonsynonymous mutation counts determined by whole-exome sequencing of tumor tissue. At surgery, both alpha and beta chains were TCR-sequenced in about 200 tumor regions, fewer than 85 matched nontumor lung samples and a few dozen PBMC samples.

This clonotype occurred a few times. Its binding antigen is unknown. The input lacks base qualities; no much larger clone sits a single base away. The time point label of this sample denotes: blood at routine non-recurrence follow-up after resection. For TCR sequencing, whole RNA was extracted from tumor and nontumor lung tissue, or from cryopreserved PBMC samples, and no cell sorting was done. A patient was chosen for TCR sequencing only when enough RNA was available from at least two tumor regions. The paper's findings and limits, for the study overall: Ubiquitous expanded tumor TCRs were found in blood more often at tumor resection than at routine follow-up. Additional single-cell paired TCR alpha and beta sequencing was considered necessary to confirm, at a functional level, the hypothesis that regional TCRs recognize regional mutations. Only 14 patients were included in comparisons of baseline and follow-up blood repertoires.

Receptor libraries were prepared by 5' RACE. TCRdb lists the instrument as NextSeq 500. The TCR library protocol attached a unique molecular identifier to each TCR cDNA molecule to allow correction of PCR and sequencing errors. For the original study's pipeline: TCR identification, UMI-based error correction and CDR3 extraction were all carried out with Decombinator tools. Expanded TCRs were defined as those above a frequency of 2 per 1,000, corresponding to the top 1% of the tumor frequency distribution. Renyi diversity was computed with the R vegan package after each repertoire had been subsampled 100 times to 5,000 TCRs. CDR3 similarity networks were built from amino acid triplet string-kernel similarity, with CDR3s being connected when pairwise similarity was above 0.82. The raw public data were reprocessed by TCRdb itself: fastp quality trimming at Q25, MiXCR clonotype calling, in-frame beta chains only. Here each entry gathers all rows of one CDR3 protein and keeps the most common genes and DNA. The V and J calls reflect TCRdb's pipeline rather than the authors' work. The sample table lists roughly 32,000 distinct CDR3 sequences, around 9.3% of them with a count of one. In total, the top ten clones hold less than 35% of the sample.

Counted from cysteine to phenylalanine, this CDR3 has 12 amino acids. Only the CDR3 DNA is retained, 36 bases long and in frame from the first base. Cut back by 7 bases and 5 bases, the V and J ends lie 11 bases apart. CDR1 and CDR2 were assigned from the germline V gene (reference sequence) as SEHNR and FQNEAQ. The source of this sequence is a female donor with early-stage non-small cell lung cancer. The sequence joins TRBV7-9 to TRBJ1-1; the D gene is possibly TRBD1, with 5 bases matching. The sample consisted of PBMCs, taken at follow-up. The CDR3 protein sequence reads: CASKGMITEAFF. The DNA is TGTGCCAGCAAGGGGATGATAACTGAAGCTTTCTTT.